These T cell receptor beta chains were read from a single sample in a study of shared clonotypes between healthy human individuals. Profiling relied on immunoSEQ multiplex PCR, and the TCRdb table lists in-frame clones only, not all of them. The table records more than 2,000,000 clones, around nine tenths of them present only once. The sequenced sample was naive CD4+ T cells sorted from blood. These TCRs come from a man aged 18 to 29 in good health. The CDR3 runs from the conserved cysteine through the conserved F or W. Fields, in order: V gene, clone size, CDR3 length, D gene, J gene, CDR3 protein, CDR3 DNA. The D gene is left open where the match is weak. Some rows have no size entry. The others give once, few or many, or a class for an expanded clone.

TRBV4-2	-	13	-	TRBJ2-2	CASSRGATGELFF	TGTGCCAGCAGCCGGGGGGCAACCGGGGAGCTGTTTTTT
TRBV15	-	15	-	TRBJ2-7	CATSRRDPGSYEQYF	TGTGCCACCAGCAGACGGGACCCCGGGTCCTACGAGCAGTACTTC
TRBV5-1	-	16	-	TRBJ1-4	CASSLSRTLGNEKLFF	TGCGCCAGCAGCTTGTCCAGGACCCTCGGGAATGAAAAACTGTTTTTT
TRBV6-5	-	15	-	TRBJ1-5	CASRSRQDSNQPQHF	TGTGCCAGCAGATCGAGACAGGATAGCAATCAGCCCCAGCATTTT
TRBV13	-	13	-	TRBJ1-6	CASSLGGNSPLHF	TGTGCCAGCAGCTTAGGGGGTAATTCACCCCTCCACTTT
TRBV5-6	-	16	TRBD1	TRBJ1-6	CASGPGTGGYNSPLHF	TGTGCCAGCGGGCCCGGGACAGGAGGCTATAATTCACCCCTCCACTTT
TRBV5-1	-	13	-	TRBJ2-1	CASSEGTNNEQFF	TGCGCCAGCAGCGAGGGAACCAACAATGAGCAGTTCTTC
TRBV2	few	14	-	TRBJ1-4	CASRQGITNEKLFF	TGTGCCAGCAGACAGGGCATCACTAATGAAAAACTGTTTTTT
TRBV11-2	-	18	TRBD2	TRBJ2-3	CASSPRRGGPGRTDTQYF	TGTGCCAGCAGCCCGAGGCGGGGGGGTCCGGGGCGCACAGATACGCAGTATTTT
TRBV29-1	-	13	TRBD1	TRBJ1-5	CSVAGGLNQPQHF	TGCAGCGTGGCAGGGGGCCTAAATCAGCCCCAGCATTTT
TRBV5-6	-	11	-	TRBJ2-5	CASSIQETQYF	TGTGCCAGCAGCATCCAAGAGACCCAGTACTTC
TRBV9	-	19	TRBD1	TRBJ2-6	CASSVALGQGALGANVLTF	TGTGCCAGCAGCGTAGCTTTGGGACAGGGGGCGCTAGGGGCCAACGTCCTGACTTTC
TRBV6-6	-	14	-	TRBJ2-7	CASSYSEGSYEQYF	TGTGCCAGCAGTTACTCAGAGGGCTCCTACGAGCAGTACTTC